A single sample gave rise to the 2 T cell receptor beta chains below, sequenced in a study of cytomegalovirus exposure and HLA in healthy donors. The protocol was immunoSEQ multiplex PCR, while the TCRdb copy is restricted to in-frame clones and leaves out a portion. This sample yields around 250,000 clones, of which around 90% are seen a single time; approximately 0.34% belongs to the top ten. Sequencing used PBMCs. The receptors were sampled from a woman aged 18 to 35 in good health and CMV-seronegative.

This clone has just one count. The CDR3 sequence is CASRYGSPRGYGYTF. In nucleotides, the CDR3 is TGTGCTAGCCGGTACGGGAGTCCTCGGGGCTATGGCTACACCTTC. This chain uses TRBV12-5 with TRBJ1-2; the D is unclear. There are 15 residues in the CDR3. The germline V gene has CDR1 LGHNT and CDR2 FRNRAP. V lost 9 bases and J lost 4, with 21 bases in between.

The chain carries TRBV28 and TRBJ1-1; TRBD1 matches at 10 bases. V gave up 6 bases and J gave up 1 base; unmatched junction bases: 8. Per the germline V gene, CDR1 is MDHEN and CDR2 is SYDVKM. This CDR3 comprises 16 residues. Here the CDR3 reads CASRLTGGAGNTEAFF. CDR3 in DNA: TGTGCCAGCAGGCTGACAGGGGGCGCGGGGAACACTGAAGCTTTCTTT.